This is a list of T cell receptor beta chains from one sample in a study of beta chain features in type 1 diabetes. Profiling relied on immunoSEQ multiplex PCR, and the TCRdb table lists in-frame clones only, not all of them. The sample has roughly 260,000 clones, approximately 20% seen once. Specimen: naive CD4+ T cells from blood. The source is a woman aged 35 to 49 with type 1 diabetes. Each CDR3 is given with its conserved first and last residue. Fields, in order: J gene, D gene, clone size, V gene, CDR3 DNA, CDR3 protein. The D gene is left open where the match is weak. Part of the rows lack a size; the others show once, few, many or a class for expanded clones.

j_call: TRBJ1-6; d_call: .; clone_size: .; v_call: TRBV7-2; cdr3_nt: TGTGCCAGCAGCTTAGGTGAAGCAGGCCCCCTCCACTTT; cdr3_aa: CASSLGEAGPLHF
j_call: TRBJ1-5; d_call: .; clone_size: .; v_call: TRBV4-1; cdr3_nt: TGCGCCAGCAGCCGAGAGGGAGCGGGCAATCAGCCCCAGCATTTT; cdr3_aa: CASSREGAGNQPQHF
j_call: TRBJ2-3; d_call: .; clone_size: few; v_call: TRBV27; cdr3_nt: TGTGCCAGCAGTCCCCTAGGGGCGGGGAGCACAGATACGCAGTATTTT; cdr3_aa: CASSPLGAGSTDTQYF
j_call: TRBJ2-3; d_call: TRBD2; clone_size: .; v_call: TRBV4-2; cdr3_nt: TGTGCCAGCAGCCCCCTCACTAGCGGGGCCACAGATACGCAGTATTTT; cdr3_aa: CASSPLTSGATDTQYF
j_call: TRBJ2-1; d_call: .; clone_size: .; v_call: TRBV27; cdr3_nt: TGTGCCAGCAGTTTATCCGCGATACGGACACTCAATGAGCAGTTCTTC; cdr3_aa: CASSLSAIRTLNEQFF
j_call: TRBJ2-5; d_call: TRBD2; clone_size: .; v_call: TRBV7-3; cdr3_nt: TGTGCCAGCAGACTAGCGGGGGAAGAGACCCAGTACTTC; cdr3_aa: CASRLAGEETQYF
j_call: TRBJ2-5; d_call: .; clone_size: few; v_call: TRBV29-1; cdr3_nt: TGCAGCTTTGTCCCTCAAGAGACCCAGTACTTC; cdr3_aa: CSFVPQETQYF
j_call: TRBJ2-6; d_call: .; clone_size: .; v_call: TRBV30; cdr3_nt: TGTGCCTGCCACCCTAGTGATGGGGCCAACGTCCTGACTTTC; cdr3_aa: CACHPSDGANVLTF
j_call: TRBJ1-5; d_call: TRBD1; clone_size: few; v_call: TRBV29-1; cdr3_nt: TGCAGCGTCCCCGGACAGGGGGCAGGAGACCAGCCCCAGCATTTT; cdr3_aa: CSVPGQGAGDQPQHF
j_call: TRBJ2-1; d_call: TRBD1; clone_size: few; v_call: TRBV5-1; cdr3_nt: TGCGCCAGCAGCTTGGTCACCCGACAGGGGGTGAACAATGAGCAGTTCTTC; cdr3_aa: CASSLVTRQGVNNEQFF
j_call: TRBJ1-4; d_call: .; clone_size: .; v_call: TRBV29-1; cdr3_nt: TGCAGCGTTGGAGTTGGACAGTCAACTAATGAAAAACTGTTTTTT; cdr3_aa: CSVGVGQSTNEKLFF
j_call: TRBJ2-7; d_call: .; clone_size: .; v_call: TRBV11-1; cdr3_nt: TGTGCCAGCAGCTTCAACTACGAGCAGTACTTC; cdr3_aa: CASSFNYEQYF
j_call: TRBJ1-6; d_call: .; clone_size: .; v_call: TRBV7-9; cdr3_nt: TGTGCCAGCAGCTTAGTCGTTCCGGGGTCACCCCTCCACTTT; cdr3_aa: CASSLVVPGSPLHF
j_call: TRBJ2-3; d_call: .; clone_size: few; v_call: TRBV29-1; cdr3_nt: TGCAGCGTTGCGGACACCACAGATACGCAGTATTTT; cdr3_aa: CSVADTTDTQYF
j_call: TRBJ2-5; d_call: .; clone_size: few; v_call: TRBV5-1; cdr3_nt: TGCGCCAGCTCCTTGGTCGGAGAGACCCAGTACTTC; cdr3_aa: CASSLVGETQYF
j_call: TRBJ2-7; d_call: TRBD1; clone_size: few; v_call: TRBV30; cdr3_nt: TGTGCCTGGAGCCCACAGGGGGCCCACGAGCAGTACTTC; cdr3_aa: CAWSPQGAHEQYF
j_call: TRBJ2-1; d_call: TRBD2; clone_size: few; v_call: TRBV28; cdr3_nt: TGTGCCAGCAGTTTAGCTCAAGCGGGAGGGTACAATGAGCAGTTCTTC; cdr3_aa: CASSLAQAGGYNEQFF
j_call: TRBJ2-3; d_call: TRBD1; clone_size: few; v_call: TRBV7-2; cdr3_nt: TGTGCCAGCAGACCACAGGGGATAGATACGCAGTATTTT; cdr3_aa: CASRPQGIDTQYF
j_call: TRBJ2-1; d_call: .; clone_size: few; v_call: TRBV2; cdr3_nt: TGTGCCAGCAGTGAAGCGGCAGGGGGGAATGAGCAGTTCTTC; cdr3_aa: CASSEAAGGNEQFF
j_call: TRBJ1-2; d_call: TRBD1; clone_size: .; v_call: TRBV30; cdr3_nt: TGTGCCTGGATTGGACAGGGGCTACCCAGTGGCTACACCTTC; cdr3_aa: CAWIGQGLPSGYTF
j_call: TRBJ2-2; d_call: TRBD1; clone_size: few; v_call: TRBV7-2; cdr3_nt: TGTGCCAGCTGGGACAGATACACCGGGGAGCTGTTTTTT; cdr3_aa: CASWDRYTGELFF
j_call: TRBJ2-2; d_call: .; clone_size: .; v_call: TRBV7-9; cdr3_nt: TGTGCCAGCAGCCAGACACACCGGATAGACAGGGGGGAGCTGTTTTTT; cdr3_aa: CASSQTHRIDRGELFF
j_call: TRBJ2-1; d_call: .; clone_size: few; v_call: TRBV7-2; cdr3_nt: TGTGCCAGCAGCCCTCGGACTAACAATGAGCAGTTCTTC; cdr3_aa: CASSPRTNNEQFF
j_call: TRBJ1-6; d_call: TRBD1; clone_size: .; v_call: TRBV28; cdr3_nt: TGTGCCAGCAGTTTTCAGGGGGCCGGTAATTCACCCCTCCACTTT; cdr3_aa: CASSFQGAGNSPLHF
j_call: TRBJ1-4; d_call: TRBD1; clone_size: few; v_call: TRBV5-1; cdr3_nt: TGCGCCAGCAGCTATGGACAGGGAGAGGAAAAACTGTTTTTT; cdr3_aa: CASSYGQGEEKLFF
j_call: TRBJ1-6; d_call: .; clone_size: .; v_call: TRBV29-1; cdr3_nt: TGCAGCGTTGATCAGGGGTTTGAATCACCCCTCCACTTT; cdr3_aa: CSVDQGFESPLHF
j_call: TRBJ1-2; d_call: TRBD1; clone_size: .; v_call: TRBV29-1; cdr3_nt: TGCAGCGCCGGACAGGATGGCTACACCTTC; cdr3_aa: CSAGQDGYTF
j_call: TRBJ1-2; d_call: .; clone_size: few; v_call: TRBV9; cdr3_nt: TGTGCCAGCAGCGTAGTGGAGGGATCAAGGGGCTACACCTTC; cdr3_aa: CASSVVEGSRGYTF
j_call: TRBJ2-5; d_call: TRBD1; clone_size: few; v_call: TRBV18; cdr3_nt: TGTGCCAGCTCACTTCTGCGGGACAGGGTGCAAGAGACCCAGTACTTC; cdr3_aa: CASSLLRDRVQETQYF
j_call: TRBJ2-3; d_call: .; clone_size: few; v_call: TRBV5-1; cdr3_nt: TGCGCCAGCAGCTCGGGGACTTTAGCTAGCACAGATACGCAGTATTTT; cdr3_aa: CASSSGTLASTDTQYF
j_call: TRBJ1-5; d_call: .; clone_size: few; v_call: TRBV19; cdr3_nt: TGTGCCAGTAGTGTTGTAGGGGGAGAGGGCAATCAGCCCCAGCATTTT; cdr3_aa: CASSVVGGEGNQPQHF
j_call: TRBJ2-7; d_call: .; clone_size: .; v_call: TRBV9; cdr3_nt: TGTGCCAGCAGCGCAAGGACGGGGACCTACGAGCAGTACTTC; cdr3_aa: CASSARTGTYEQYF
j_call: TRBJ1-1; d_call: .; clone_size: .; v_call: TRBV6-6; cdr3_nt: TGTGCCAGCAGGAGGGTAACCACTGAAGCTTTCTTT; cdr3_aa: CASRRVTTEAFF
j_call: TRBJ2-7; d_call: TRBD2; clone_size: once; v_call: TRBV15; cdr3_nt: TGTGCCACCAGCAGAGCCGCTAGCGGGAGCTACGAGCAGTACTTC; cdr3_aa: CATSRAASGSYEQYF
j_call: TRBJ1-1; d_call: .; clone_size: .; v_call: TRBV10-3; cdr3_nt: TGTGCCATCAGTGAGTCCTGGCAGGGTGTCCCTGAAGCTTTCTTT; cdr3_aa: CAISESWQGVPEAFF
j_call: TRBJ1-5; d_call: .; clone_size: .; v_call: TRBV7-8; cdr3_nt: TGTGCCAGCAGCGGAACAGGGTATTATCAGCCCCAGCATTTT; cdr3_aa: CASSGTGYYQPQHF
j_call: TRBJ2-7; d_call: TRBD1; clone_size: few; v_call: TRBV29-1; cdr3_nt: TGCAGCGCCGGGACAGGGGGTTACGAGCAGTACTTC; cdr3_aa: CSAGTGGYEQYF
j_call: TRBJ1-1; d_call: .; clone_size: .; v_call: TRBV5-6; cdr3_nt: TGTGCCAGCAGCCGGACAGCTCCTCGGGCAGCTTTCTTT; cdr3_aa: CASSRTAPRAAFF
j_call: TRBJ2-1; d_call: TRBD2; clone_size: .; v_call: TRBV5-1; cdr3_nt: TGCGCCAGCAGCTGGGGACTAGCGGGAGATGAGCAGTTCTTC; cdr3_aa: CASSWGLAGDEQFF
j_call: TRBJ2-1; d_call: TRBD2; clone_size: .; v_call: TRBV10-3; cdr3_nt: TGTGCCATCAGGGCTAGCGGCCTCTCTTACAATGAGCAGTTCTTC; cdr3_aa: CAIRASGLSYNEQFF
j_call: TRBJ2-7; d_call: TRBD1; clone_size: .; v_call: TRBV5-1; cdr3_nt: TGCGCCAGCAGCTTGGGACAGGGCCACTACGAGCAGTACTTC; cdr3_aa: CASSLGQGHYEQYF
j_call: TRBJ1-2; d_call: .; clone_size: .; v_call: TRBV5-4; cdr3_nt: TGTGCCAGCAGCTTTGGGGAGTTGGGCTATGGCTACACCTTC; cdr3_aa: CASSFGELGYGYTF
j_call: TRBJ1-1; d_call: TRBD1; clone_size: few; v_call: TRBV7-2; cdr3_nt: TGTGCCAGCAGCTTAGAGGACAGGGGGGTCACTGAAGCTTTCTTT; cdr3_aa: CASSLEDRGVTEAFF